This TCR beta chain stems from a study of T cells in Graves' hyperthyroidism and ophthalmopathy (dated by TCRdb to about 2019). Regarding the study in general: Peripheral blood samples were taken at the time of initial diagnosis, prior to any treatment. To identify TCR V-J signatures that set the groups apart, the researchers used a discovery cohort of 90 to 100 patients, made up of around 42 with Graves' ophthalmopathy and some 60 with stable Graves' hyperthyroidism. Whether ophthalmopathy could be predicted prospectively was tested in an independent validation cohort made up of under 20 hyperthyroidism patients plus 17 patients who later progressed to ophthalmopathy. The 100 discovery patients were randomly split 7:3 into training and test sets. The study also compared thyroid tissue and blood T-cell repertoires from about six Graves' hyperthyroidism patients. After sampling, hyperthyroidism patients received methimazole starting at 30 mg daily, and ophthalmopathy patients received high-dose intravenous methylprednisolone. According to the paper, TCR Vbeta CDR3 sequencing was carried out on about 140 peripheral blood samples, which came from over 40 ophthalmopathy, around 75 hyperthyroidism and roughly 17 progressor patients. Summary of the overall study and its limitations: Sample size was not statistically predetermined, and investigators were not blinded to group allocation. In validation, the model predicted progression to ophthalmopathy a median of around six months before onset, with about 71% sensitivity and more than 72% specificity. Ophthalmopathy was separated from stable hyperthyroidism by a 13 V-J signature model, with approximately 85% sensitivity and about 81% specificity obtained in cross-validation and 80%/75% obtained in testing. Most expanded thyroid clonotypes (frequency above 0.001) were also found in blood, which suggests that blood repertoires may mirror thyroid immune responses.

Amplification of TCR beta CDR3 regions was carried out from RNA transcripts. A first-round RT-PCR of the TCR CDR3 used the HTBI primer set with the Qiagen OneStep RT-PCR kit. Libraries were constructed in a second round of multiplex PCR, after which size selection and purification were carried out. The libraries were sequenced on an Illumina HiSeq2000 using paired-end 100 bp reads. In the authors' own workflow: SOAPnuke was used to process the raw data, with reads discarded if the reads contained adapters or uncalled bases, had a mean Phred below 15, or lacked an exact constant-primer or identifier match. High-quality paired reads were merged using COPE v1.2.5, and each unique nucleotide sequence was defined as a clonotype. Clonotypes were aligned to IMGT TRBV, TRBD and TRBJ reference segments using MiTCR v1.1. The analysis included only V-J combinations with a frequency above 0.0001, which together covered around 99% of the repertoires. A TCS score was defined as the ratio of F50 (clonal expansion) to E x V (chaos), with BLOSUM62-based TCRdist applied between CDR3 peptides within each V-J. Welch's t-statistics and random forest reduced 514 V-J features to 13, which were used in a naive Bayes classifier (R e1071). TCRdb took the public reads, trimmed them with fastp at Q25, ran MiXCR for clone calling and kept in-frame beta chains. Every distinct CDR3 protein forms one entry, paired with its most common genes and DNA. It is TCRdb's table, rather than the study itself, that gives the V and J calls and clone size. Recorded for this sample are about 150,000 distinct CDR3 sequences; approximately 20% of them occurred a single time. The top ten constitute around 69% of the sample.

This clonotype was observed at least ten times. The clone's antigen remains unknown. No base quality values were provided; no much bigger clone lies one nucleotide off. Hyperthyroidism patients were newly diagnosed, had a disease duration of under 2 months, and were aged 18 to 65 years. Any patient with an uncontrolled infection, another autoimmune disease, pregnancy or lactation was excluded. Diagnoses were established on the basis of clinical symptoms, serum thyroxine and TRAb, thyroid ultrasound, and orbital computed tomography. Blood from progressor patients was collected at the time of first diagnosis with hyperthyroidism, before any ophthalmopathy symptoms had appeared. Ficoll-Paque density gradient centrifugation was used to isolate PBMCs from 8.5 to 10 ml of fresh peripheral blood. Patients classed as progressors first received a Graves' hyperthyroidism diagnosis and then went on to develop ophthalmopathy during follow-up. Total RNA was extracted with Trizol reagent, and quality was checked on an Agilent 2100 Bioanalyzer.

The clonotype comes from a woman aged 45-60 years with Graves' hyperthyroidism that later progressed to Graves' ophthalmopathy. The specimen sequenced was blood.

The nucleotides are TGTGCCAGCAGCGTAGGCGCTACCTACGAGCAGTACTTC. Its translation reads: CASSVGATYEQYF. The chain employs TRBV9 and TRBJ2-7, with no confidently assigned D gene. Its CDR3 holds 13 amino acids, cysteine through phenylalanine. Just the 39-base CDR3 DNA is kept, in frame starting at base 1. V is clipped by 0 bases and J by 2 bases, and the sequence between their germline boundaries is 6 bases long. CDR1 SGDLS and CDR2 YYNGEE were looked up in the germline V gene.